This T cell receptor (beta chain) was profiled in a study of cytomegalovirus exposure and HLA in healthy donors. The study, taken as a whole, reports: When analyzed later, a missense DCLRE1C variant was found to be linked to TCR beta V- and J-gene trimming. High sensitivity and specificity were reportedly achieved when the classifier diagnosed cytomegalovirus status.

As concerns this clone: The antigen is unknown.

In germline, CDR1 is MNHEY, CDR2 SMNVEV (reference sequence). Trimming left V 7 bases short and J 1 base short, with 14 bases between. The CDR3 runs to 14 residues. Researchers ran the PCR with 60 Vbeta and 13 Jbeta primers. The data were produced by immunoSEQ multiplex PCR, yet TCRdb's version contains in-frame clones alone and is incomplete. The sample carries 80,000 to 130,000 clones, roughly 75% recorded once. This chain connects TRBV27 to TRBJ2-7; D gene uncertain. The sequence was collected from a woman under 30 in good health and CMV-seropositive. Specimen: PBMCs. The CDR3 is CASTPGSRSYEQYF. The CDR3 bases are TGTGCCAGCACCCCCGGGTCACGTTCCTACGAGCAGTACTTC.